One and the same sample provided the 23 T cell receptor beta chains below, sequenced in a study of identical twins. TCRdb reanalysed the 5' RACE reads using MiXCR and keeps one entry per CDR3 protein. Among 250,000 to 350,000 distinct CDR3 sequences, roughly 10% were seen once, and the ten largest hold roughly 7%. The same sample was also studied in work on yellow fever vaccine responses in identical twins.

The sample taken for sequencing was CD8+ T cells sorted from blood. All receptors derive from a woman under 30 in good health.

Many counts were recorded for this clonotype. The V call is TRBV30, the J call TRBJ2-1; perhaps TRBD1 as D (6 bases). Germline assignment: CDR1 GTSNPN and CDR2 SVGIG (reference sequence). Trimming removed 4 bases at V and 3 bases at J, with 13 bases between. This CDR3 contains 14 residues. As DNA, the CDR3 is TGTGCCTGGAAGAGAGAGGGGGACTACAATGAGCAGTTCTTC. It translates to CAWKREGDYNEQFF.

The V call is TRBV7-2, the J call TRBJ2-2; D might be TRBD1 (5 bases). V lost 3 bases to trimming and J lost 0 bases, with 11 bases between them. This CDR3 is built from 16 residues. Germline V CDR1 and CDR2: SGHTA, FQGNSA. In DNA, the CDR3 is TGTGCCAGCAGCTTCGGCAGGGTTTCGAACACCGGGGAGCTGTTTTTT. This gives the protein CASSFGRVSNTGELFF.

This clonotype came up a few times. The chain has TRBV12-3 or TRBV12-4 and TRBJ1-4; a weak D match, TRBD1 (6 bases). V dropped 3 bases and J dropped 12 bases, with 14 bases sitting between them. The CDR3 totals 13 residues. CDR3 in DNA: TGTGCCAGCAGTTTCTGGGACATTTCGGAACTGTTTTTT. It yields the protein CASSFWDISELFF.

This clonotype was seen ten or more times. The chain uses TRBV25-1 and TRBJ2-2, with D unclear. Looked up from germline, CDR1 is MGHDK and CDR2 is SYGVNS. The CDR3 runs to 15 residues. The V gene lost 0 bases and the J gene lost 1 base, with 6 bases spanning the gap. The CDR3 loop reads CASSEYHRNTGELFF. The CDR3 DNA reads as TGTGCCAGCAGTGAATACCACAGGAACACCGGGGAGCTGTTTTTT.

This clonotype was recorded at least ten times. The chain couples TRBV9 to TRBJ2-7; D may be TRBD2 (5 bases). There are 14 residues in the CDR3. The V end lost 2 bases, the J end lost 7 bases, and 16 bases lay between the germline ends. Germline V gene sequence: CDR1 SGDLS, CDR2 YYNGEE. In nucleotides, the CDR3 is TGTGCCAGCAGCGTGGAGGCCCTCGATATGGAGCAGTACTTC. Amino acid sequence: CASSVEALDMEQYF.

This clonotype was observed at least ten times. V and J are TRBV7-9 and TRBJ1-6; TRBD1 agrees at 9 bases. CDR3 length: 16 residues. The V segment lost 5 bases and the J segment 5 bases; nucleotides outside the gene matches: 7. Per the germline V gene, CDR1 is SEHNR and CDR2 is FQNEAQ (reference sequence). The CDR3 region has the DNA TGTGCCAGCAGCCAAGTCGACAGGGGGGATAATTCACCCCTCCACTTT. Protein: CASSQVDRGDNSPLHF. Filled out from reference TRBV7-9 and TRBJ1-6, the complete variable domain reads DTGVSQNPRHKITKRGQNVTFRCDPISEHNRLYWYRQTLGQGPEFLTYFQNEAQLEKSRLLSDRFSAERPKGSFSTLEIQRTEQGDSAMYLCASSQVDRGDNSPLHFGNGTRLTVT.

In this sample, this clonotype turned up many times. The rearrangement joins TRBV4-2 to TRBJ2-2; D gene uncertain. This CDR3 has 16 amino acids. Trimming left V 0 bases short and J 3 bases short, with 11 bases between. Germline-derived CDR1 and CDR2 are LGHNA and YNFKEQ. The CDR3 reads CASSQEVHSDTGELFF. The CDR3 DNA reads TGTGCCAGCAGCCAAGAGGTGCACAGCGACACCGGGGAGCTGTTTTTT.

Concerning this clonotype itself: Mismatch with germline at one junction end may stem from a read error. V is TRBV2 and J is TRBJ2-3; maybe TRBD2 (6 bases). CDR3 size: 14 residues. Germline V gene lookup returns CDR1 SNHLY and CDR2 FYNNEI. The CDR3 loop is CASSEVGLPDMQYF. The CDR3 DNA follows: TGTGCCAGCAGTGAAGTGGGACTCCCAGATATGCAGTATTTT.

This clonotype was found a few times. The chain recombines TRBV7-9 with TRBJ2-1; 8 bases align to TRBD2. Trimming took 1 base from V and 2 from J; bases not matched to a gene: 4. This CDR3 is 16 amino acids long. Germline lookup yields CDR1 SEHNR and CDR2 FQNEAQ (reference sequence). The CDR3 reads CASSLGAGGAYNEQFF. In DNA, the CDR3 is TGTGCCAGCAGCTTAGGGGCGGGGGGAGCCTACAATGAGCAGTTCTTC.

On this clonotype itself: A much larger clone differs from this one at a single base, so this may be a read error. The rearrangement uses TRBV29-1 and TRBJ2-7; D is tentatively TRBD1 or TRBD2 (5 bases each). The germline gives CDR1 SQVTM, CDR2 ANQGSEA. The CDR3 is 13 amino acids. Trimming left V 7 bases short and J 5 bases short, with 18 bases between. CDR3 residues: CSGGYSGANEQYF. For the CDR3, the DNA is TGCAGCGGGGGGTATTCAGGAGCCAACGAGCAGTACTTC.

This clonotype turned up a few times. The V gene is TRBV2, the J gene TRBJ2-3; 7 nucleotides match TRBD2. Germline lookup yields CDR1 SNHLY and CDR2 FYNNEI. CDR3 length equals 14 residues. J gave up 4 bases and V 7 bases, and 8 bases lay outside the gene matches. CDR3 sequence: CASIGAGEPDTQYF. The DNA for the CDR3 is TGTGCCAGCATCGGTGCGGGAGAGCCAGATACGCAGTATTTT. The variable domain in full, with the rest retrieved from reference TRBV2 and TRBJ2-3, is EPEVTQTPSHQVTQMGQEVILRCVPISNHLYFYWYRQILGQKVEFLVSFYNNEISEKSEIFDDQFSVERPDGSNFTLKIRSTKLEDSAMYFCASIGAGEPDTQYFGPGTRLTVL.

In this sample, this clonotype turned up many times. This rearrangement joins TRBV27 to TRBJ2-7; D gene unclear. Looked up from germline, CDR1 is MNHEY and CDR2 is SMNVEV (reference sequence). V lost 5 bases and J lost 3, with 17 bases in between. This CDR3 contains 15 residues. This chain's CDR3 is CASSHRQASFYEQYF. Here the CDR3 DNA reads TGTGCCAGCAGTCATCGGCAGGCGAGTTTCTACGAGCAGTACTTC.

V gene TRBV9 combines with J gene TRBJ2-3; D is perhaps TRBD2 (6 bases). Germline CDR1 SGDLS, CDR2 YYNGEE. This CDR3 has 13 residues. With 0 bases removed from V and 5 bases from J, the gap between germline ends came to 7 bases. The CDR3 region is CASSVAGEDTQYF. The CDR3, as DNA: TGTGCCAGCAGCGTAGCGGGGGAAGATACGCAGTATTTT. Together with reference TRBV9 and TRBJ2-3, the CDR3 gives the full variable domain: DSGVTQTPKHLITATGQRVTLRCSPRSGDLSVYWYQQSLDQGLQFLIQYYNGEERAKGNILERFSAQQFPDLHSELNLSSLELGDSALYFCASSVAGEDTQYFGPGTRLTVL.

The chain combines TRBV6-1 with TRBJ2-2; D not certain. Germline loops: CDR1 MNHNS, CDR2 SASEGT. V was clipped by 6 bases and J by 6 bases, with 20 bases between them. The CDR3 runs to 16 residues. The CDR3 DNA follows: TGTGCCAGCAGCCTCCAGGCCAAACGAGAATCCGGGGAGCTGTTTTTT. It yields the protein CASSLQAKRESGELFF.

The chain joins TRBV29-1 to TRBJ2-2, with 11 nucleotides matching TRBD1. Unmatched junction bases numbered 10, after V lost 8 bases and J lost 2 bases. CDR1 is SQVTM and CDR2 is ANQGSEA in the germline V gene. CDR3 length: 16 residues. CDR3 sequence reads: CSPWGQGGVNTGELFF. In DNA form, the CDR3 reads TGCAGCCCGTGGGGACAGGGGGGGGTCAACACCGGGGAGCTGTTTTTT.

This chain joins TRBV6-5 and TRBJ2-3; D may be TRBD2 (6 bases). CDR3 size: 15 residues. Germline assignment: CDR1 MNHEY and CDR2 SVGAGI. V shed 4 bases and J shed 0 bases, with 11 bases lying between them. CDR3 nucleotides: TGTGCCAGCAGTTCCTACGGGACTAGCACAGATACGCAGTATTTT. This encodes CASSSYGTSTDTQYF.

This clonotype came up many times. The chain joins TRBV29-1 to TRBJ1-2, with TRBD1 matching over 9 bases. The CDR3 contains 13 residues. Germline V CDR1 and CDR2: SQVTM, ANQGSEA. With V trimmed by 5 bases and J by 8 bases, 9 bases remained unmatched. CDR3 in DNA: TGCAGCGTTAGGGGGGGACAGGGCCTAGGCTACACCTTC. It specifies CSVRGGQGLGYTF. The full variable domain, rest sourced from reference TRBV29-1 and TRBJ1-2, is SAVISQKPSRDICQRGTSLTIQCQVDSQVTMMFWYRQQPGQSLTLIATANQGSEATYESGFVIDKFPISRPNLTFSTLTVSNMSPEDSSIYLCSVRGGQGLGYTFGSGTRLTVV.

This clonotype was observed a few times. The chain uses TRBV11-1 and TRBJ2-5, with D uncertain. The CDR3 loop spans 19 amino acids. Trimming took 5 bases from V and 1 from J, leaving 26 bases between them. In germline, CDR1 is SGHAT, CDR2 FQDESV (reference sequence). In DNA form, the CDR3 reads TGTGCCAGCAGCACGGCCCTGACTCGCGCCGTGGCAGGCCAAGAGACCCAGTACTTC. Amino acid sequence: CASSTALTRAVAGQETQYF.

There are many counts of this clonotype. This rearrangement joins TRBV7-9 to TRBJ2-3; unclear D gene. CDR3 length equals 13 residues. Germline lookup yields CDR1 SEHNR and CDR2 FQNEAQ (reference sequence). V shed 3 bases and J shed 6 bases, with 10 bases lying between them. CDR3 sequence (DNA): TGTGCCAGCAGCTTGATCCGGTCGGATACGCAGTATTTT. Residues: CASSLIRSDTQYF.

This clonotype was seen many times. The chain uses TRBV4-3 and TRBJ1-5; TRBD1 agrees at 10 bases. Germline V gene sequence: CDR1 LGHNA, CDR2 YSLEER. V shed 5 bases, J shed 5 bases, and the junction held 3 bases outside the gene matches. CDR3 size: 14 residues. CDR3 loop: CASSVGTGDQPQHF. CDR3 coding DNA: TGCGCCAGCAGCGTAGGGACAGGGGATCAGCCCCAGCATTTT.

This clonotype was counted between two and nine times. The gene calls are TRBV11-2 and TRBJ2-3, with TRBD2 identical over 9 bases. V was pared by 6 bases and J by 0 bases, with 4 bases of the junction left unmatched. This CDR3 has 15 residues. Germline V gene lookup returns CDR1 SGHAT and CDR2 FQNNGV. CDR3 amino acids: CASRNTSGSTDTQYF. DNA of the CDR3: TGTGCCAGCAGGAATACTAGCGGGAGCACAGATACGCAGTATTTT.

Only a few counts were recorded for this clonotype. CDR3 in amino acids: CASINGETQYF. In nucleotides, the CDR3 is TGTGCCAGCATCAACGGGGAGACCCAGTACTTC. The gene calls are TRBV6-6 and TRBJ2-5; D gene unclear. The V and J ends lost 7 bases and 5 bases respectively, with 8 bases between them. The germline gives CDR1 MNHNY, CDR2 SVGAGI (reference sequence). The CDR3 sequence is 11 residues long.

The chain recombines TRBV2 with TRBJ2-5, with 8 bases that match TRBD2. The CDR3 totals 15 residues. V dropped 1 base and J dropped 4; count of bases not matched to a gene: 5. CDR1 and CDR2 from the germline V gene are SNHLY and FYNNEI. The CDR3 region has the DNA TGTGCCAGCAGTGAAGTTAATAGCGGGGTAGAGACCCAGTACTTC. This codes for CASSEVNSGVETQYF.